Following are 31 T cell receptor beta chains from one sample sequenced in a study of tumor-infiltrating lymphocytes in primary liver carcinoma. The tissue used was unsorted bulk material of about 17-33 mg. RNA and DNA were co-extracted from it with the AllPrep DNA/RNA mini kit. The investigators made TCR beta cDNA from roughly 0.55 ug total RNA, using a constant-region primer. Libraries covering TCR beta were generated through three nested multiplex PCR rounds (using a slightly modified ARM-PCR). Amplification in the first two PCR rounds was performed using TRBV1-TRBV30 forward primers and a C-beta reverse primer for 10 cycles each. TCRdb re-derived calls from the multiplex PCR reads in MiXCR, one entry per CDR3 protein. The sample comprises around 79,000 distinct CDR3 sequences, 69% of which are singletons, and about 25% rests with the top ten. The sequenced material came from tumor-adjacent normal liver tissue. The origin of the receptors is a man between 35 and 55 years old with primary liver carcinoma and hepatitis B virus infection.

Comments on this clonotype: A read error may produce the germline difference seen at one junction end. The chain combines TRBV11-2 with TRBJ2-7; perhaps D is TRBD1 or TRBD2 (5 bases each). The germline CDR1 and CDR2 sequences are SGHAT and FQNNGV. The CDR3 is 13 amino acids. This CDR3 is CVSSLDSGSEQHF. Written as DNA, the CDR3 is TGTGTCAGCAGCTTAGATTCAGGGAGCGAGCAGCACTTC.

As for this clonotype: The CDR3 does not close with the conserved phenylalanine or tryptophan, likely indicating a read error. This rearrangement joins TRBV5-1 to TRBJ2-1; D ambiguous. CDR3 size: 12 residues. Germline assignment: CDR1 SGHRS and CDR2 YFSETQ. The CDR3 DNA reads TGCGCCAGTAGCTTGGGTGCGAATGAGCAGTTCATC. As protein: CASSLGANEQFI.

On this clonotype itself: At one end, the junction sequence differs from germline, possibly due to a read error. V and J are TRBV6-2 or TRBV6-3 and TRBJ1-1, with D possibly matching TRBD1 (5 bases). The CDR3 loop spans 17 amino acids. Germline V gene sequence: CDR1 MNHEY, CDR2 SVGEGT. This CDR3 is CTSSYAGGFDLKTEAFF. The CDR3 DNA is TGTACCAGCAGTTATGCCGGGGGTTTCGACCTGAAGACTGAAGCTTTCTTT.

This clonotype was seen a few times. The V gene is TRBV2, the J gene TRBJ2-7, with D unresolved. The germline V and J ends were trimmed by 4 bases and 4 bases, with 14 bases remaining between them. Germline assignment: CDR1 SNHLY and CDR2 FYNNEI. This CDR3 is built from 14 residues. Here the CDR3 DNA reads TGTGCCAGCAGTGTCCCGGGCTCCAAATACGAGCAGTACTTC. Translation gives CASSVPGSKYEQYF. The full variable domain, rest sourced from reference TRBV2 and TRBJ2-7, is EPEVTQTPSHQVTQMGQEVILRCVPISNHLYFYWYRQILGQKVEFLVSFYNNEISEKSEIFDDQFSVERPDGSNFTLKIRSTKLEDSAMYFCASSVPGSKYEQYFGPGTRLTVT.

As for this clonotype: A much bigger clone sits one base away, suggesting this may be a read error. The chain uses TRBV5-1 and TRBJ2-5; 8 bases are a match to TRBD2. CDR3 length: 15 residues. V shed 0 bases, J shed 5 bases, and the junction held 6 bases outside the gene matches. Per germline, CDR1 SGHRS and CDR2 YFSETQ. DNA for the CDR3: TGCGCCAGCAGCTTGGTCCCTTGCGGGAGGGAGACCCAGTACTTC. Amino acids: CASSLVPCGRETQYF.

V gene TRBV28 combines with J gene TRBJ1-3; no definite D call. CDR1 MDHEN and CDR2 SYDVKM come from the germline V gene. The CDR3 runs to 17 residues. V lost 1 base, J lost 7 bases, and 20 bases lay in between. CDR3 nucleotide sequence: TGTGCCAGCAGTTTATCCGGTCCCCCGGCAACTGAGAACACCATATATTTT. It is translated as CASSLSGPPATENTIYF.

The CDR3 sequence: CARTAHGTQYF. The CDR3 DNA reads TGTGCCAGAACCGCCCACGGGACCCAGTACTTC. The gene calls are TRBV6-5 and TRBJ2-5; no firm D call. Germline CDR1 and CDR2: MNHEY and SVGAGI. The V end was cut by 9 bases, the J end by 7 bases, with 12 bases between. The CDR3 is 11 residues long.

The J gene is TRBJ1-2, the V gene TRBV7-2, with unresolved D. In germline, CDR1 is SGHTA, CDR2 FQGNSA. The CDR3 runs 13 residues. Trimming stripped 1 base from V and 2 bases from J, with 5 bases between. This chain's CDR3 is CASSLVRNYGYTF. DNA for the CDR3: TGTGCCAGCAGCTTAGTACGGAACTATGGCTACACCTTC. Looking up the rest from reference TRBV7-2 and TRBJ1-2 gives the full variable domain: GAGVSQSPSNKVTEKGKDVELRCDPISGHTALYWYRQSLGQGLEFLIYFQGNSAPDKSGLPSDRFSAERTGGSVSTLTIQRTQQEDSAVYLCASSLVRNYGYTFGSGTRLTVV.

As regards this clonotype: A much more abundant neighbour one base away suggests this may be a read error. The chain is built from TRBV11-2 and TRBJ1-2, with D uncertain. CDR1 SGHAT and CDR2 FQNNGV come from the germline V gene. V lost 0 bases to trimming and J lost 8 bases, with 19 bases between them. This CDR3 contains 16 residues. The CDR3 nucleotides read TGTGCCAGCAGCTTAGATTCGGTAGCCTATTTTCGAGGCTACACCTTC. It is translated as CASSLDSVAYFRGYTF.

This clonotype was observed a handful of times. A much larger clone differs from this one at a single base, so this may be a read error. The chain couples TRBV6-5 to TRBJ2-7; D tentatively reads TRBD1 or TRBD2 (5 bases each). CDR1 and CDR2 (germline): MNHEY, SVGAGI. The CDR3 is 14 amino acids. The V gene lost 11 bases and the J gene lost 5 bases, with 22 bases spanning the gap. The CDR3 here is CAGCYSRGDHEQYF. The CDR3 coding sequence is TGTGCCGGCTGTTACTCTAGAGGGGACCACGAGCAGTACTTC.

Of note for this clonotype: A read error may produce the germline difference seen at one junction end. The chain combines TRBV11-3 with TRBJ2-5; 7 bases fit TRBD2. The germline V gene has CDR1 SGHNT and CDR2 YENEEA. The CDR3 length is 15 residues. DNA of the CDR3: TGTGCTAGCAGCTATGGGAGCGGGGACCAAGAGACCAAGTACTTC. Translating it yields CASSYGSGDQETKYF.

There are many counts of this clonotype. V gene TRBV6-2 or TRBV6-3 combines with J gene TRBJ2-7; D call uncertain. In germline, CDR1 is MNHEY, CDR2 SVGEGT. CDR3 length equals 14 residues. Trimming took off 2 bases at V and 4 bases at J, with 12 bases between the two ends. CDR3 bases: TGTGCCAGCAGTTACGGGTCTCCCCGGTACGAGCAGTACTTC. It codes for CASSYGSPRYEQYF.

The genes are TRBV4-1 and TRBJ2-1, with D unclear. This CDR3 comprises 16 residues. Trimming cost V 0 bases and J 4 bases, with 13 bases left between them. Germline V CDR1 and CDR2: MGHRA, YSYEKL. CDR3 in DNA: TGCGCCAGCAGCCAAGATCCCACATGGCCGTACAATGAGCAGTTCTTC. This gives the protein CASSQDPTWPYNEQFF.

The chain uses TRBV4-3 and TRBJ1-4, with 10 bases matching TRBD1. Germline-derived CDR1 and CDR2 are LGHNA and YSLEER. V trimming: 4 bases; J trimming: 8 bases; junction bases outside the gene matches: 4. This CDR3 comprises 14 residues. CDR3 sequence reads: CASSRGQGGEKLFF. In nucleotides, the CDR3 is TGCGCCAGCAGCCGCGGACAGGGGGGAGAAAAACTGTTTTTT.

On this clonotype: Being one base from a much bigger clone, this may be a read error. The chain combines TRBV7-9 with TRBJ2-7; D is unresolved. This CDR3 is 12 amino acids long. Trimming cost V 5 bases and J 2 bases, with 7 bases left between them. The germline gives CDR1 SEHNR, CDR2 FQNEAQ (reference sequence). CDR3 sequence: CASSIDPYEQYF. The CDR3 bases are TGTGCCAGCAGCATAGATCCCTACGAGCAGTACTTC.

With regard to this clonotype: The CDR3 ends on some other residue instead of the conserved phenylalanine or tryptophan, so this is likely a read error. This chain joins TRBV7-9 and TRBJ2-1; TRBD2 might be the D (6 bases). The germline V gene encodes CDR1 SEHNR and CDR2 FQNEAQ (reference sequence). The V end was cut by 4 bases, the J end by 3 bases, with 16 bases between. This CDR3 is built from 16 residues. CDR3 residues: CASSSSGWRDYNEQFL. CDR3 sequence (DNA): TGTGCCAGCAGCTCCTCGGGTTGGCGGGACTACAATGAGCAGTTCTTA.

The CDR3 spells CASSLITDNEQFF. The DNA of the CDR3 is TGTGCCAGCAGTTTGATTACAGACAATGAGCAGTTCTTC. V usage is TRBV28 and J usage is TRBJ2-1; no clear D gene. Germline V lookup: CDR1 MDHEN, CDR2 SYDVKM. This CDR3 is built from 13 residues. Trimming cost V 3 bases and J 5 bases, with 8 bases left between them.

About this clonotype: This clone may be a read error of a much larger clone one base away. The chain employs TRBV29-1 and TRBJ2-1; 8 bases are a match to TRBD1. The V gene's germline CDR1 is SQVTM and CDR2 ANQGSEA. The CDR3 totals 15 residues. The CDR3 here is CSVEGAGGLFNGQFF. CDR3 DNA sequence: TGCAGCGTTGAGGGAGCAGGGGGCCTATTTAATGGGCAGTTCTTC.

Remarks on this clonotype: Relative to the germline gene, one junction end is altered; a read error may explain this. The V call is TRBV19, the J call TRBJ2-2, with 8 nucleotides matching TRBD1. The CDR3 has 16 residues. The V gene's germline CDR1 is LNHDA and CDR2 SQIVND (reference sequence). CDR3 sequence (DNA): TGTGCCAGTAGTATAGTGACAGGGGTGGACACCGGGGGGCTGTTTTTT. It codes for CASSIVTGVDTGGLFF.

This clonotype has a handful of counts. The chain links TRBV21-1 to TRBJ1-1; the DNA was not compared with TRBD1, the D call given in the table. TRBV21-1 corresponds to a pseudogene. The CDR3 has 17 residues. For the CDR3, the DNA is TGTGCCACCTCTTTTCCGGGACAGGGGGAACTAGAGTCTGGAGCTTTCTTT. Translation gives CATSFPGQGELESGAFF.

In the case of this clonotype: This may arise from a read error, as a much more abundant clone is one base away. This chain uses TRBV11-2 with TRBJ2-1; the match to TRBD2 covers 12 bases. The CDR3 totals 16 residues. Germline V gives CDR1 SGHAT, CDR2 FQNNGV. CDR3 in DNA: TGTACCAGCAGCTTTCGACTAGCGGGAGATTTCAATGAGCAGTTCTTC. The encoded protein is CTSSFRLAGDFNEQFF.

The sample holds many counts of this clonotype. CDR3 residues: CASSSDFLETQYF. The CDR3 DNA reads TGTGCCAGCAGCTCAGATTTTCTGGAGACCCAGTACTTC. The chain joins TRBV11-2 to TRBJ2-5, with no clear D. There are 13 residues in the CDR3. Trimming shortened V by 4 bases and J by 5 bases, and 11 bases separated the two germline ends. Germline V CDR1 and CDR2: SGHAT, FQNNGV. Looking up the rest from reference TRBV11-2 and TRBJ2-5 gives the full variable domain: EAGVAQSPRYKIIEKRQSVAFWCNPISGHATLYWYQQILGQGPKLLIQFQNNGVVDDSQLPKDRFSAERLKGVDSTLKIQPAKLEDSAVYLCASSSDFLETQYFGPGTRLLVL.

This clonotype appeared once. The CDR3 end shows no conserved phenylalanine or tryptophan, and so a read error is likely. The V and J genes are TRBV30 and TRBJ1-4, with 7 bases identical to TRBD1. Germline V gene data show CDR1 as GTSNPN and CDR2 as SVGIG (reference sequence). The CDR3 has 14 residues. The V segment lost 3 bases and the J segment 8 bases; nucleotides outside the gene matches: 9. This CDR3 reads CAWSTCQGDEKLFS. CDR3 DNA: TGTGCCTGGAGCACGTGCCAGGGGGACGAAAAACTGTTTTCT.

This chain uses TRBV10-3 with TRBJ1-3; D remains unclear. Germline V gene data show CDR1 as ENHRY and CDR2 as SYGVKD. Trimming left V 6 bases short and J 3 bases short, with 18 bases between. The CDR3 is 16 residues long. CDR3 DNA: TGTGCCATCAGCTTACAGAGTAGTCACTATGGAAACACCATATATTTT. This encodes CAISLQSSHYGNTIYF.

This clonotype was observed many times. V is TRBV4-1 and J is TRBJ2-7; 9 bases match TRBD2. There are 15 residues in the CDR3. After removal of 1 base from V and 1 base from J, the junction contained 2 bases not matched to a gene. The germline gives CDR1 MGHRA, CDR2 YSYEKL. The CDR3 region has the DNA TGCGCCAGCAGCCAAGGGCGGGAGGGTTCCTACGAGCAGTACTTC. The encoded protein is CASSQGREGSYEQYF.

About this clonotype itself: Sequence at one end of the junction differs from germline and may be a read error. The chain joins TRBV5-1 to TRBJ2-2, with D possibly TRBD2 on 5 matching bases. Germline V lookup: CDR1 SGHRS, CDR2 YFSETQ. This CDR3 spans 16 amino acids. The CDR3 sequence: CASSSTPAEGNGELFF. CDR3 nucleotides: TGCGCCAGCAGCTCAACGCCGGCGGAAGGGAACGGGGAACTGTTTTTT.

Notes on this clonotype: A much larger clonotype is one base distant, so this may be a read error. The CDR3 DNA follows: TGTGCCAGCAGTCCTACTAGCAGTAGCACAGATACGCAGTATTTT. As protein: CASSPTSSSTDTQYF. The chain employs TRBV28 and TRBJ2-3; possible D gene TRBD2, 6 bases. Germline loops: CDR1 MDHEN, CDR2 SYDVKM. CDR3 size: 15 residues. Trimming left V 5 bases short and J 0 bases short, with 12 bases between.

This clonotype was counted once. A read error may be the cause here, since a much bigger clone is one base away. The chain recombines TRBV11-1 with TRBJ2-1; weak D call: TRBD1 (6 bases). Germline V CDR1 and CDR2: SGHAT, FQDESV (reference sequence). The CDR3 consists of 14 residues. In nucleotides, the CDR3 is TGTGCCAGCAGCTTGGTAGGGGGAGCCAATGAGGAGTTCTTC. It yields the protein CASSLVGGANEEFF.

This clonotype was recorded at least ten times. This chain links TRBV6-5 with TRBJ1-1; D remains ambiguous. The CDR3 covers 13 residues. Deletions cut 6 bases from V and 2 bases from J, with 10 bases between. The germline V gene encodes CDR1 MNHEY and CDR2 SVGAGI. The CDR3 nucleotides read TGTGCCAGCAGCGGGCAGTTCAACACTGAAGCTTTCTTT. It is translated as CASSGQFNTEAFF.

Comments on this clonotype: This CDR3 is missing its conserved last phenylalanine or tryptophan, likely due to a read error. CDR3: CASIPDTGTEGYGEQFI. The CDR3 coding sequence is TGTGCCAGCATCCCCGACACCGGGACAGAAGGATACGGTGAGCAGTTCATC. V is TRBV5-4 and J is TRBJ2-1; 7 nucleotides match TRBD1. With V trimmed by 6 bases and J by 9 bases, 21 bases remained unmatched. Looked up from germline, CDR1 is SGHNT and CDR2 is YYREEE (reference sequence). This CDR3 contains 17 residues.

This sequence joins TRBV6-5 and TRBJ2-3, with TRBD1 matching 10 bases. With V trimmed by 9 bases and J by 5 bases, 8 bases remained unmatched. CDR3 length: 14 residues. Germline V gene data show CDR1 as MNHEY and CDR2 as SVGAGI. The CDR3 bases are TGTGCCAGTATGACAGGGGGCAGAGGAGATACGCAGTATTTT. Residues: CASMTGGRGDTQYF.